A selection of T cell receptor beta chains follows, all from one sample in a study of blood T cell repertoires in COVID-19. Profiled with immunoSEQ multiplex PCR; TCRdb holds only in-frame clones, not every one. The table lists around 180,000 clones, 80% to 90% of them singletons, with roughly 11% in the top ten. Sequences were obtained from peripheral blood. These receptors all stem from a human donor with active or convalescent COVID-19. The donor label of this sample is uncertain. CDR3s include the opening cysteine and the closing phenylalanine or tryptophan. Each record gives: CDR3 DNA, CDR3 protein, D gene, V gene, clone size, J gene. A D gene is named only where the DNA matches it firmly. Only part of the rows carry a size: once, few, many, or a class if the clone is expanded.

cdr3_nt: TGCGCCAGCAGCTTGCACCAGGGCCCCAATGAGCAGTTCTTC
cdr3_aa: CASSLHQGPNEQFF
d_call: .
v_call: TRBV5-1
clone_size: .
j_call: TRBJ2-1

cdr3_nt: TGTGCCAGCAGTTCAACAGGGGACACCGGGGAGCTGTTTTTT
cdr3_aa: CASSSTGDTGELFF
d_call: TRBD1
v_call: TRBV28
clone_size: .
j_call: TRBJ2-2

cdr3_nt: TGTGCCAGCGGAGAGGGAAGCACACTACTAAAACTGTTTTTT
cdr3_aa: CASGEGSTLLKLFF
d_call: .
v_call: TRBV2
clone_size: few
j_call: TRBJ1-4

cdr3_nt: TGTGCCAGCAGTCCTCCGGGACAGGGGGCCTCTGAAGCTTTCTTT
cdr3_aa: CASSPPGQGASEAFF
d_call: TRBD1
v_call: TRBV27
clone_size: once
j_call: TRBJ1-1

cdr3_nt: TGCGCCAGCAGTGAGTCTCGCAGGCCGACTGGAAACACCATATATTTT
cdr3_aa: CASSESRRPTGNTIYF
d_call: .
v_call: TRBV10-1
clone_size: .
j_call: TRBJ1-3

cdr3_nt: TGTGCCAGTAGTAACACCCCGTCCAGCACAGATACGCAGTATTTT
cdr3_aa: CASSNTPSSTDTQYF
d_call: .
v_call: TRBV19
clone_size: .
j_call: TRBJ2-3

cdr3_nt: TGTGCCAGCAGTAAGGGACTAGCGGGAGGGCCGCGCACAGATACGCAGTATTTT
cdr3_aa: CASSKGLAGGPRTDTQYF
d_call: TRBD2
v_call: TRBV2
clone_size: .
j_call: TRBJ2-3

cdr3_nt: TGTGCCAGCAGCCACCGGGACAGGAAGCCCTACGAGCAGTACTTC
cdr3_aa: CASSHRDRKPYEQYF
d_call: TRBD1
v_call: TRBV7-2
clone_size: once
j_call: TRBJ2-7

cdr3_nt: TGTGCCAGCAGTTTAGGGACAGGAGACTCCTACGAGCAGTACTTC
cdr3_aa: CASSLGTGDSYEQYF
d_call: TRBD1
v_call: TRBV28
clone_size: .
j_call: TRBJ2-7

cdr3_nt: TGTGCCAGCAGCCCGGGTACTGGCGGGCCCTCGGGGGGCATTCAGTACTTC
cdr3_aa: CASSPGTGGPSGGIQYF
d_call: TRBD2
v_call: TRBV7-2
clone_size: .
j_call: TRBJ2-4

cdr3_nt: TGTGCCAGCAGCGAAGCCCCCCCTCTAGCGGTGGGGGACGAGCAGTACTTC
cdr3_aa: CASSEAPPLAVGDEQYF
d_call: TRBD2
v_call: TRBV11-3
clone_size: .
j_call: TRBJ2-7